The 16 T cell receptor beta chains below were found in one sample sequenced in a study of identifying expanded T cells in peripheral blood. Measured with immunoSEQ multiplex PCR; TCRdb has only the in-frame clones, and not every one. The sample carries approximately 92,000 clones, 70% to 90% recorded once. Input material: blood. The receptors stem from a person aged 18 to 70 in good health.

The rearrangement uses TRBV7-9 and TRBJ1-2, with TRBD1 matching over 10 bases. From germline, CDR1 is SEHNR and CDR2 FQNEAQ (reference sequence). This CDR3 is built from 17 residues. The V and J ends lost 6 bases and 4 bases, in that order; junction bases with no gene match: 14. Here the CDR3 reads CASSAGTGDPRTYGYTF. The CDR3 DNA reads as TGTGCCAGCAGTGCCGGGACAGGGGACCCACGGACCTATGGCTACACCTTC.

The count of this clone is one. The chain recombines TRBV7-6 with TRBJ2-7; the D gene could be TRBD1 or TRBD2 (6 bases each). V gave up 5 bases and J gave up 6 bases, with 8 bases separating them. The length of the CDR3 is 11 residues. The germline V gene encodes CDR1 SGHVS and CDR2 FNYEAQ. The CDR3 DNA reads TGTGCCAGCAGCGAGGGGGGCGAGCAGTACTTC. Its translation: CASSEGGEQYF.

The chain uses TRBV6-5 and TRBJ2-1, with D possibly being TRBD1 or TRBD2 (7 bases each). The germline V and J ends were trimmed by 6 bases and 8 bases, with 20 bases remaining between them. Germline CDR1 reads MNHEY; CDR2 reads SVGAGI. The CDR3 totals 15 residues. CDR3 in DNA: TGTGCCAGCAGCTTGGACAGGCGGGAGTACTATGAGCAGTTCTTC. It yields the protein CASSLDRREYYEQFF.

The V call is TRBV18, the J call TRBJ2-1, with D possibly TRBD1 on 5 matching bases. Germline CDR1 is KGHSH and CDR2 is LQKENI. V shed 2 bases and J shed 8 bases, with 16 bases lying between them. The CDR3 totals 15 residues. CDR3 sequence reads: CASSPVQGSTDEQFF. The CDR3 DNA is TGTGCCAGCTCACCAGTCCAGGGTTCTACGGATGAGCAGTTCTTC. The full variable domain, completed using reference TRBV18 and TRBJ2-1, is NAGVMQNPRHLVRRRGQEARLRCSPMKGHSHVYWYRQLPEEGLKFMVYLQKENIIDESGMPKERFSAEFPKEGPSILRIQQVVRGDSAAYFCASSPVQGSTDEQFFGPGTRLTVL.

This sequence joins TRBV7-2 and TRBJ1-6; no clear D. The germline gives CDR1 SGHTA, CDR2 FQGNSA. The CDR3 is 17 residues long. V shed 5 bases and J shed 0 bases, with 14 bases lying between them. This CDR3 is CASSAAGEGSYNSPLHF. CDR3 DNA: TGTGCCAGCAGCGCCGCGGGAGAAGGCTCCTATAATTCACCCCTCCACTTT.

The chain uses TRBV7-2 and TRBJ1-1; TRBD1 matches 10 bases. The germline gives CDR1 SGHTA, CDR2 FQGNSA. The trim removed 4 bases at V and 6 bases at J, leaving 5 bases unmatched. The CDR3 is 14 residues long. The CDR3 loop is CASSWGQGFSEAFF. CDR3 DNA sequence: TGTGCCAGCAGCTGGGGACAGGGGTTCTCTGAAGCTTTCTTT.

This chain joins TRBV9 and TRBJ1-1, with 11 positions matching TRBD1. The CDR3 loop spans 16 amino acids. Looked up from germline, CDR1 is SGDLS and CDR2 is YYNGEE. V trimming: 3 bases; J trimming: 3 bases; junction bases outside the gene matches: 7. CDR3 sequence (DNA): TGTGCCAGCAGCGAGAGGGGGACAGGGGGTGACACTGAAGCTTTCTTT. Translation: CASSERGTGGDTEAFF. The full variable domain, in which reference TRBV9 and TRBJ1-1 provide the parts outside the CDR3, is DSGVTQTPKHLITATGQRVTLRCSPRSGDLSVYWYQQSLDQGLQFLIQYYNGEERAKGNILERFSAQQFPDLHSELNLSSLELGDSALYFCASSERGTGGDTEAFFGQGTRLTVV.

This rearrangement joins TRBV25-1 to TRBJ2-1, with 11 bases lining up with TRBD1. CDR1 and CDR2 (germline): MGHDK, SYGVNS. V lost 1 base to trimming and J lost 2 bases; unmatched junction nucleotides: 4. The CDR3 is 17 residues long. The CDR3 DNA reads as TGTGCCAGCAGTGAATCGCCGGGACAGGGGGCCTACAATGAGCAGTTCTTC. It is translated as CASSESPGQGAYNEQFF.

The V gene is TRBV2, the J gene TRBJ1-1; unclear D gene. The CDR3 sequence is 11 residues long. Germline V gene data show CDR1 as SNHLY and CDR2 as FYNNEI. Trimming cost V 10 bases and J 1 base, with 7 bases left between them. CDR3 sequence (DNA): TGTGCCAACGCCCGGAACACTGAAGCTTTCTTT. This codes for CANARNTEAFF. Variable domain in full (rest from reference TRBV2 and TRBJ1-1): EPEVTQTPSHQVTQMGQEVILRCVPISNHLYFYWYRQILGQKVEFLVSFYNNEISEKSEIFDDQFSVERPDGSNFTLKIRSTKLEDSAMYFCANARNTEAFFGQGTRLTVV.

The chain is built from TRBV4-1 and TRBJ2-3, with TRBD1 matching 7 bases. CDR3 length equals 16 residues. V lost 1 base, J lost 2 bases, and 6 bases stayed unmatched. Germline V gene sequence: CDR1 MGHRA, CDR2 YSYEKL. CDR3 in DNA: TGCGCCAGCAGCCAAGTCCAGGGGGAACTCACAGATACGCAGTATTTT. Its translation is CASSQVQGELTDTQYF.

This chain joins TRBV6-4 and TRBJ1-2; TRBD1 matches at 11 bases. Germline CDR1 is MRHNA and CDR2 is SNTAGT. CDR3 length equals 14 residues. V trimming: 4 bases; J trimming: 4 bases; junction bases outside the gene matches: 2. DNA of the CDR3: TGTGCCAGCAGTGCCGGGACAGGGGGCTATGGCTACACCTTC. This encodes CASSAGTGGYGYTF.

As DNA, the CDR3 is TGTGCCAGCAGCCGTGAGGTCGCCTCTGGAAACACCATATATTTT. Its translation: CASSREVASGNTIYF. The chain carries TRBV5-4 and TRBJ1-3; D ambiguous. Trimming left V 4 bases short and J 0 bases short, with 11 bases between. CDR1 and CDR2 (germline): SGHNT, YYREEE (reference sequence). The CDR3 contains 15 residues.

The rearrangement links TRBV6-1 to TRBJ2-7; D is unclear. V lost 1 base and J lost 4, with 5 bases in between. In germline, CDR1 is MNHNS, CDR2 SASEGT. The CDR3 has 12 amino acids. CDR3 bases: TGTGCCAGCAGTGAAGAGTTGTACGAGCAGTACTTC. Its translation: CASSEELYEQYF.

By sample share, this clone is medium-sized. The gene calls are TRBV7-2 and TRBJ1-5; D is uncertain. V was trimmed by 9 bases and J by 7 bases, leaving 16 bases between them. The CDR3 runs to 13 residues. Germline values: CDR1 SGHTA, CDR2 FQGNSA. The CDR3 sequence is CASTDWSSQPQHF. DNA for the CDR3: TGTGCCAGTACGGACTGGAGCTCCCAGCCCCAGCATTTT.

The rearrangement joins TRBV2 to TRBJ1-4; D call uncertain. CDR1 and CDR2 from the germline V gene are SNHLY and FYNNEI. The CDR3 sequence is 13 residues long. V gave up 6 bases and J gave up 5 bases, with 10 bases separating them. The CDR3 sequence: CASSPNMNEKLFF. DNA of the CDR3: TGTGCCAGCAGCCCTAACATGAATGAAAAACTGTTTTTT.

This clone was counted only a few times. V gene TRBV6-5 combines with J gene TRBJ1-3; D uncertain. In germline, CDR1 is MNHEY, CDR2 SVGAGI. The V and J ends lost 2 bases and 0 bases respectively, with 8 bases between them. This CDR3 contains 15 residues. The CDR3 nucleotides are TGTGCCAGCAGTTACGGGTGTTGCTCTGGAAACACCATATATTTT. It specifies CASSYGCCSGNTIYF.